This T cell receptor (beta chain) is drawn from a study of T cells after yellow fever vaccination (dated by TCRdb to 2018 to 2020). The study in broad terms: The SMART-Seq v4 Ultra Low Input RNA kit was used to prepare libraries from fractions with low cell numbers. Two healthy male donors, one aged 18 to 30 and one aged 30 to 40 years, were included in the cohort. Bulk TCR alpha and beta repertoires were sequenced longitudinally to track T-cell clones before and after primary and booster YFV17D yellow fever vaccination. Bulk PBMC replicates and cell subsets were isolated from blood drawn at multiple timepoints before and after both primary and secondary immunization.

In regard to this clonotype: The clone's antigen remains unknown. No per-base quality is available; no much larger clone lies one base away.

Reading the label with the study, this specimen's treatment or condition is: live attenuated yellow fever vaccine strain. A standard Ficoll-Paque protocol was used to isolate PBMCs from peripheral blood. Dynabeads CD4 and CD8 positive selection kits were used to isolate the CD4 and CD8 T-cell fractions. RNA was extracted with TriZol from bulk PBMCs, CD4 and CD8 fractions, and dextramer-positive and dextramer-negative fractions. General conclusions and limits of the study: Because the study included only a couple of donors, the extent to which the findings can be generalized is limited. The secondary T-cell response was found to be weaker but faster than the primary response, with a peak reached on day 5 rather than on day 15. A small share of clonotypes was detected in both CD4 and CD8 compartments, with the overlap likely arising from convergent recombination. Most clones expanded after primary vaccination (approximately 95% of CD4 and around 88% of CD8) were re-detected after the booster, suggesting that broad memory maintenance occurred. Computational filtering was needed because FACS-sorted repertoires could contain abundant contaminating clonotypes from the bulk population.

TCR cDNA was made using 5'RACE template switching, a step that added a universal primer site and unique molecular identifiers. cDNA synthesis was primed from both the TCR alpha and TCR beta constant segments. Library amplification used two PCR steps, and the second PCR step added sample barcodes and sequencing adapters. Sequencing of libraries was done on Illumina HiSeq 2500 (2x100 bp) or NovaSeq (2x150 bp). Turning to the authors' computational methods: Demultiplexing of reads and collapsing into UMI consensus sequences were performed with MIGEC, and V(D)J alignment was carried out with MiXCR. Using edgeR on replicate PBMC samples, clonotypes were called vaccine-responding if FDR was below 0.01 and the log2 fold change was above 5 up to day 15. Each bulk clonotype was labeled CD4 or CD8 based on which sequenced repertoire, CD4 or CD8, contained the clonotype at higher abundance. TCRdb reprocessing: public reads trimmed at Q25 with fastp, clones called with MiXCR, in-frame beta chains kept. Every entry covers one CDR3 protein and lists the most common genes and DNA from its rows. These V and J calls derive from TCRdb rather than the authors' analysis. Counted in this sample were 55,000 to 70,000 distinct CDR3 sequences; over 6.5% of them appeared once. Roughly 35% of the sample lies in the top ten.

This clonotype was sampled from a young man who received the YFV17D yellow fever vaccine. The source was CD8+ T cells sorted from PBMCs, collected approximately 47 days after the first yellow fever vaccination.

This receptor has the CDR3 CASSLGGRLTSPLHF. DNA sequence: TGTGCCAGCAGCTTAGGAGGCCGGCTAACCTCACCCCTCCACTTT. The chain employs TRBV11-2 and TRBJ1-6, with no D gene named confidently. Trimming at the junction amounts to 1 base on V and 10 bases on J, and the germline ends lie 14 bases apart. The germline V gene sets CDR1 to SGHAT and CDR2 to FQNNGV. The CDR3 runs 15 amino acids, cysteine and phenylalanine included. Only the CDR3 region is kept as DNA, spanning 45 bases read in frame from base 1.